A single T cell receptor (beta chain) is shown here with its context. Its target is not known. Each of the donors had roughly 9.3 milliliters of peripheral blood drawn into EDTA-treated Vacutainer tubes. CDR3 size: 16 residues. Germline lookup yields CDR1 SGDLS and CDR2 YYNGEE. V lost 3 bases, J lost 5 bases, and 10 bases stayed unmatched. This specimen belongs to a study of blood T cells in healthy people across ages. The overall study: Per two T cells, template switching captured roughly one barcoded beta molecule. Overall study findings and caveats: Strong correlation linked observed beta diversity and percent naive T cells. Bulk PBMC profiling left naive and antigen-experienced comparisons inconclusive.

Alongside a J-beta primer mix, a sample-barcoded 5' primer served in a second PCR lasting about 7 to 12 cycles. TCRdb redid the calling of the 5' RACE reads with MiXCR, one entry per CDR3 protein. The sample consists of about 800,000 distinct CDR3 sequences, 25% of them appearing once. These data are also associated with another study on T cells of mothers and their children.

The clonotype comes from a boy younger than 18 in good health. The chain combines TRBV9 with TRBJ2-5; TRBD2 aligns across 10 bases. Input material: blood. CDR3 protein: CASSDLAGDLRETQYF. The CDR3 DNA is TGTGCCAGCAGCGATCTAGCGGGGGACCTCCGGGAGACCCAGTACTTC. Filled out from reference TRBV9 and TRBJ2-5, the complete variable domain reads DSGVTQTPKHLITATGQRVTLRCSPRSGDLSVYWYQQSLDQGLQFLIQYYNGEERAKGNILERFSAQQFPDLHSELNLSSLELGDSALYFCASSDLAGDLRETQYFGPGTRLLVL.